The rows below give T cell receptor beta chains drawn from one sample of a study of CD8+CD57+ T cells in acquired aplastic anemia. TCRdb re-called the reads through MiXCR, storing one row per CDR3 protein. The sample lists around 140,000 distinct CDR3 sequences; 41% were seen once. The specimen sequenced was sorted CD4+, CD8+, or CD8+CD57+ T cells (not recorded which) from PBMCs. These receptor sequences come from a human donor in good health, serving as a control. Each CDR3 is given with its conserved first and last residue. D genes are given only for firm matches. Size tells how often a clone was seen (once, few, many) or the class of an expanded clone, and some rows leave it out.

>TRBV6-1|TRBD1|NA|TRBJ1-3
TGTGCCAGCAGTGACGGGACAGGGGGCTACTCTGGAAACACCATATATTTT
CASSDGTGGYSGNTIYF
>TRBV2|TRBD1|NA|TRBJ2-3
TGTGCCAGCAGTCGGGACAGAGACAATGAGCAGTATTTT
CASSRDRDNEQYF
>TRBV20-1|TRBD1|once|TRBJ1-6
TGCAGTGCTAGGGTGACAGGGAGCAATAATTCACCCCTCCACTTT
CSARVTGSNNSPLHF
>TRBV3-1|NA|NA|TRBJ1-5
TGTGCCAGCAGTCCAAGGGTGAGCAATCAGCCCCAGCATTTT
CASSPRVSNQPQHF
>TRBV5-4|NA|many|TRBJ1-1
TGTGCCAGCAGCTTGACAGGGAATTGGGACACTGAAGCTTTCTTT
CASSLTGNWDTEAFF
>TRBV5-1|TRBD1|many|TRBJ1-3
TGCGCCAGCAGCACCTCCGGGACAGGGTATCGAAACACCATATATTTT
CASSTSGTGYRNTIYF
>TRBV12-3/TRBV12-4|NA|many|TRBJ2-3
TGTGCCAGCGGATCAAACACAGATACGCAGTATTTT
CASGSNTDTQYF
>TRBV24-1|NA|NA|TRBJ2-3
TGTGCCACCAGTGATTATAAGCCAGGGGTTAAGGATACGCAGTATTTT
CATSDYKPGVKDTQYF
>TRBV9|NA|NA|TRBJ2-7
TGTGCCATCAGTGTCGGGCAGAGCTCCTACGAGCAGTACTTC
CAISVGQSSYEQYF
>TRBV19|NA|NA|TRBJ2-7
TGTGCCAGTAGTATGGGACGAGCCTACGAGCGGTACTTC
CASSMGRAYERYF
>TRBV6-1|NA|NA|TRBJ2-3
TGTGCCAGCGGGGGAGGGGGACTTTCTAGCACAGATACGCAGTATTTT
CASGGGGLSSTDTQYF
>TRBV4-1|NA|few|TRBJ2-5
TGCGCCAGCAGCCAAGTTGGCAGGACCCGAGCCCCGTACCAAGAGACCCAGTACTTC
CASSQVGRTRAPYQETQYF
>TRBV20-1|TRBD1|many|TRBJ2-1
TGCAGTGCCAGACCCCCCGGGACAGGCTACTCTGAGCAGTTCTTC
CSARPPGTGYSEQFF
>TRBV7-7|TRBD2|NA|TRBJ2-3
TGTGCCAGCAGCACCCGGGAGGCGGGAACGGATACGCAGTATTTT
CASSTREAGTDTQYF
>TRBV2|NA|few|TRBJ2-5
TGTGCCACCAGCCCGGGGGAGGTGGAGACCCAGTACTTC
CATSPGEVETQYF
>TRBV29-1|NA|NA|TRBJ1-2
TGCAGCTCCCTCGGGACGTCCGTGCATGGCTACACCTTC
CSSLGTSVHGYTF
>TRBV28|NA|many|TRBJ1-2
TGTGCCAGCGGCGCAGGGGTTGGCTACACCTTC
CASGAGVGYTF
>TRBV29-1|NA|NA|TRBJ2-7
TGCAGCGTTCTCACAGGGAGGACCTACGAGCAGTACTTC
CSVLTGRTYEQYF
>TRBV15|NA|NA|TRBJ1-2
TGTGCCACCAGCAGAGCAATTTACTATGGCTACACCTTC
CATSRAIYYGYTF
>TRBV2|NA|few|TRBJ2-3
TGTGCCAGCACTGCAGCCTATTTCACAGATACGCAGTATTTT
CASTAAYFTDTQYF
>TRBV10-3|NA|NA|TRBJ1-1
TGTGCCATCAGTGAGGGAGGGACTGAAGCTTTCTTT
CAISEGGTEAFF
>TRBV7-2|TRBD2|NA|TRBJ2-3
TGTGCCAGCAGACTAGCGGGAGGGCCAACAGATACGCAGTATTTT
CASRLAGGPTDTQYF
>TRBV5-1|NA|many|TRBJ2-3
TGCGCCAGCAGCTTGAGCGTTGATACGCAGTATTTT
CASSLSVDTQYF
>TRBV5-4|TRBD2|NA|TRBJ2-3
TGTGCCAGCAGCAAACGACTAGCGGGACCAGATACGCAGTATTTT
CASSKRLAGPDTQYF
>TRBV19|TRBD1|NA|TRBJ2-3
TGTGCCAGTCAAGACAGGGGGCGCATAGATACGCAGTATTTT
CASQDRGRIDTQYF
>TRBV20-1|NA|NA|TRBJ1-5
TGCAGTGCTAGCGAGGGAAGAGCTCAGCCCCAGCATTTT
CSASEGRAQPQHF
>TRBV19|NA|NA|TRBJ1-5
TGTGCCAGTAGTAAAGGTGGGGGGCGAGAGCAGCCCCAGCATTTT
CASSKGGGREQPQHF
>TRBV19|NA|NA|TRBJ1-1
TGTGCCAGTAGTATCAAGGCGGGGTACACTGAAGCTTTCTTT
CASSIKAGYTEAFF
>TRBV2|TRBD1|NA|TRBJ2-6
TGTGCCAGCAGCCCTACAGGGGCTGGGGCCAACGTCCTGACTTTC
CASSPTGAGANVLTF
>TRBV30|NA|NA|TRBJ1-1
TGTGCCTGGAGAAGAGGTACTGAAGCTTTCTTT
CAWRRGTEAFF
>TRBV5-1|TRBD1|many|TRBJ2-3
TGCGCCAGCAGCGGTACAGGGGCCAACACAGATACGCAGTATTTT
CASSGTGANTDTQYF
>TRBV9|NA|NA|TRBJ2-1
TGTGCCAGCGAGGCAGGAGAGGGTAGTGAGCAGTTCTTC
CASEAGEGSEQFF
>TRBV18|NA|many|TRBJ1-2
TGTGCCAGCTCAGCCGGACAGCGAGCTAACTATGGCTACACCTTC
CASSAGQRANYGYTF
>TRBV20-1|NA|NA|TRBJ2-2
TGCAGTGCTAGACCCTGGGGGAGTCACACCGGGGAGCCGTTTTTT
CSARPWGSHTGEPFF
>TRBV27|NA|many|TRBJ2-7
TGTGCCAGCAGTTTATATCCCGTTGGCGAGCAGTACTTC
CASSLYPVGEQYF
>TRBV20-1|NA|many|TRBJ2-6
TGCAGTGCTAGAGTTGTTGGGGCCAACGTCCTGACTTTC
CSARVVGANVLTF
>TRBV5-1|NA|NA|TRBJ2-7
TGCGCCAGCAGCGCCCGGACTGGCGGGGACAGATACGAGCAGTACTTC
CASSARTGGDRYEQYF
>TRBV15|TRBD1|NA|TRBJ1-3
TGTGCCACCGGGGACAGGACCTCTGGAAACACCATATATTTT
CATGDRTSGNTIYF
>TRBV4-1|NA|NA|TRBJ2-3
TGCGCCAGCAGCCAAGATGAGGGTGCAGATACGCAGTATTTT
CASSQDEGADTQYF
>TRBV6-1|NA|NA|TRBJ1-2
TGTGCCAGCAAGGAGGGGGACTATGGCTACACCTTC
CASKEGDYGYTF
>TRBV24-1|TRBD1|NA|TRBJ2-5
TGTGCCACCAGTGATCGCGGCGGGACAGGGGAGACCCAGTACTTC
CATSDRGGTGETQYF
>TRBV7-9|TRBD1|many|TRBJ1-4
TGTGCCAGCAGCGGGGGACAGGGGGCCGGTGAAAAACTGTTTTTT
CASSGGQGAGEKLFF
>TRBV10-3|TRBD1|few|TRBJ2-7
TGTGCCATCTTACAGGGGCGCCTCTACGAGCAGTACTTC
CAILQGRLYEQYF
>TRBV20-1|NA|few|TRBJ2-1
TGCAGTGCTGCAACGGGGAATGAGCAGTTCTTC
CSAATGNEQFF
>TRBV18|NA|NA|TRBJ2-2
TGTGCCAGCTCACCACCGGGGGATTCCACCGGGGAGCTGTTTTTT
CASSPPGDSTGELFF
>TRBV5-4|NA|many|TRBJ1-6
TGTGCCAGCAGCTCAACCCAGGGGAGCTCCTATAATTCACCCCTCCACTTT
CASSSTQGSSYNSPLHF
>TRBV11-2|TRBD1|many|TRBJ1-6
TGTGCCAGCAGGACCTGGACAGGAATTCATAATTCACCCCTCCACTTT
CASRTWTGIHNSPLHF
>TRBV6-2/TRBV6-3|NA|many|TRBJ1-5
TGTGCCAGCAGTTACCATGGACAGCCCAATCAGCCCCAGCATTTT
CASSYHGQPNQPQHF
>TRBV29-1|TRBD1|NA|TRBJ2-1
TGCAGCGGCGGACAGAGACAGGGGGCTAGTGAGCAGTTCTTC
CSGGQRQGASEQFF
>TRBV7-9|NA|many|TRBJ1-1
TGTGCCAGCAGCTCTTCTTCCAGAAACACTGAAGCTTTCTTT
CASSSSSRNTEAFF
>TRBV12-3/TRBV12-4|NA|many|TRBJ2-7
TGTGCCAGCAGCCTAAAGGGACTGAGCTACGAGCAGTACTTC
CASSLKGLSYEQYF
>TRBV24-1|TRBD2|few|TRBJ2-2
TGTGCCAGCAGTTACACAGCGGGAGGGAACACCGGGGAGCTGTTTTTT
CASSYTAGGNTGELFF
>TRBV20-1|NA|many|TRBJ1-3
TGCAGTGCTAGAGATACCGCGGGTTACAAGAGAAACACCATATATTTT
CSARDTAGYKRNTIYF
>TRBV7-6|NA|NA|TRBJ2-5
TGTGCCAGCAGCTCATACCGGGACACAGAAGGGACCCAGTACTTC
CASSSYRDTEGTQYF
>TRBV7-9|TRBD1|few|TRBJ1-6
TGTGCCAGCAGCTCAGAGGACAGGGCTTCACCCCTCCACTTT
CASSSEDRASPLHF
>TRBV5-1|NA|many|TRBJ2-3
TGCGCCAGCAGCTTGCTCGAAAGAGATACGCAGTATTTT
CASSLLERDTQYF
>TRBV12-3/TRBV12-4|TRBD2|NA|TRBJ2-7
TGTGCCGGCAGTGTGAGAGCGGGGGCCCCCTCCTACGAGCAGTACTTC
CAGSVRAGAPSYEQYF
>TRBV20-1|NA|NA|TRBJ1-2
TGCAGTGCTAGTCGTGGCTACACCTTC
CSASRGYTF
>TRBV19|TRBD2|many|TRBJ2-1
TGTGCCAGTAGTATAGGCCCAGCGGGGGGGCCGACCACTCACAATGAGCAGTTCTTC
CASSIGPAGGPTTHNEQFF